This TCR beta chain was recovered during a study of control samples from healthy donors and cancer patients. V shed 2 bases and J shed 0 bases, with 11 bases lying between them. CDR1 and CDR2 (germline): MNHEY, SMNVEV (reference sequence). CDR3 length: 17 amino acids. Only in-frame clones appear in the TCRdb table, and some are missing; sequencing was by immunoSEQ multiplex PCR. Of 150,000 or so clones listed, 93% are singletons. The chain links TRBV27 to TRBJ1-6; no firm D call. This receptor was taken from a young man in good health. Sequencing was done on a sample of blood. In DNA, the CDR3 is TGTGCCAGCAGTTTAACGGAGAGAGGCTCCTATAATTCACCCCTCCACTTT. Amino acid sequence: CASSLTERGSYNSPLHF.